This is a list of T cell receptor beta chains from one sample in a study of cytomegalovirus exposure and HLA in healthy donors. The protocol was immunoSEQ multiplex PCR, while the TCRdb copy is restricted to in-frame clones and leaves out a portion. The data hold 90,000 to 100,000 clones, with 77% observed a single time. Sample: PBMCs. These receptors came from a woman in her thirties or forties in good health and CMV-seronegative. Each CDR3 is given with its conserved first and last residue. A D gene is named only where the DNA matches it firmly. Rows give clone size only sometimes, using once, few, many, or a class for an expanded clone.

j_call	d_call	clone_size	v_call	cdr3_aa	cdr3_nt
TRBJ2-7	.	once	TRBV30	CAWSVPRSSYEQYF	TGTGCCTGGAGTGTACCACGGAGCTCCTACGAGCAGTACTTC
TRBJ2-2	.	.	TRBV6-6	CASSREMSPGGELFF	TGTGCCAGCAGTCGTGAGATGTCCCCCGGCGGGGAGCTGTTTTTT
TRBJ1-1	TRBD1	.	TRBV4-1	CASMAPGQGMLGSEAFF	TGCGCCAGTATGGCACCCGGACAGGGGATGTTAGGCTCTGAAGCTTTCTTT
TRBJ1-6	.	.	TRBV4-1	CASSQAPRRGLNSPLHF	TGCGCCAGCAGCCAAGCTCCCCGTAGGGGCCTTAATTCACCCCTCCACTTT
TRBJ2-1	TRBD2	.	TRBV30	CAWSKASGGVWDEQFF	TGTGCCTGGAGTAAGGCTAGCGGGGGTGTATGGGATGAGCAGTTCTTC
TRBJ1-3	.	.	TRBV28	CASSLKGYAAGNTIYF	TGTGCCAGCAGTTTAAAGGGGTACGCTGCTGGAAACACCATATATTTT
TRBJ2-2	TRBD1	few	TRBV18	CASSRQGSNTGELFF	TGTGCCAGCTCACGACAGGGTTCGAACACCGGGGAGCTGTTTTTT
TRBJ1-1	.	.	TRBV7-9	CASSPLAELNTEAFF	TGTGCCAGCAGCCCCCTCGCGGAGCTGAACACTGAAGCTTTCTTT
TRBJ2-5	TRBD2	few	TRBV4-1	CASSRGGLETQYF	TGCGCCAGCTCTCGGGGGGGCCTAGAGACCCAGTACTTC
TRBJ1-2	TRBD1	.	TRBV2	CASRTDRSYGYTF	TGTGCCAGCAGGACGGACAGGAGCTATGGCTACACCTTC
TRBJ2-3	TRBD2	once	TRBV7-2	CASSLNLAGAPSQQYF	TGTGCCAGCAGCTTAAACCTAGCGGGGGCCCCCAGTCAGCAGTATTTT
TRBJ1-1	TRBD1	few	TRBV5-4	CASSLIRSGGSVTYTEAFF	TGTGCCAGCAGCTTAATCCGGTCAGGGGGTTCGGTCACGTACACTGAAGCTTTCTTT
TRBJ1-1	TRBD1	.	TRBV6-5	CASRGTGGSNTEAFF	TGTGCCAGCCGCGGGACAGGGGGCTCGAACACTGAAGCTTTCTTT